Each of the 27 T cell receptor beta chains below was sequenced from the same sample in a study of cytomegalovirus exposure and HLA in healthy donors. The PCR was carried out with 60 Vbeta primers and 13 Jbeta primers. Clones were read by immunoSEQ multiplex PCR, and TCRdb kept only the in-frame ones, dropping some. The data show about 140,000 clones, around four fifths seen once. Input material: PBMCs. Receptor source: a young man in good health and CMV-seronegative.

The chain links TRBV6-4 to TRBJ2-1; maybe TRBD2 (6 bases). Per germline, CDR1 MRHNA and CDR2 SNTAGT. Trimming cost V 0 bases and J 0 bases, with 9 bases left between them. The CDR3 is 16 amino acids. CDR3 protein: CASSDSVTSSYNEQFF. The CDR3 coding sequence is TGTGCCAGCAGTGACTCGGTGACTAGCTCCTACAATGAGCAGTTCTTC.

The chain has TRBV7-3 and TRBJ1-1; 7 positions match TRBD1. The germline V gene has CDR1 SGHTA and CDR2 FQGTGA. This CDR3 is built from 15 residues. The junction had 10 bases not matched to a gene; V was cut back by 4 bases and J by 5 bases. The CDR3 bases are TGTGCCAGCAGCTCTCCGGGGCAGGGGGGAACTGAAGCTTTCTTT. Translated: CASSSPGQGGTEAFF.

V is TRBV15 and J is TRBJ2-5; 8 bases match TRBD1. This CDR3 is 14 amino acids long. After removal of 7 bases from V and 1 base from J, the junction contained 5 bases not matched to a gene. Germline values: CDR1 LNHNV, CDR2 YYDKDF (reference sequence). This chain's CDR3 is CATKGQGGQETQYF. The CDR3, as DNA: TGTGCCACCAAAGGACAGGGAGGCCAAGAGACCCAGTACTTC.

The V call is TRBV27, the J call TRBJ1-2; 8 bases match TRBD1. Germline V gene sequence: CDR1 MNHEY, CDR2 SMNVEV (reference sequence). The V segment lost 5 bases and the J segment 6 bases; nucleotides outside the gene matches: 5. This CDR3 has 13 residues. Here the CDR3 reads CASSPRTGNGYTF. As DNA, the CDR3 is TGTGCCAGCAGTCCCCGGACAGGGAATGGCTACACCTTC.

V is TRBV2 and J is TRBJ1-5; D may be TRBD1 (6 bases). CDR3 size: 14 residues. The germline V gene has CDR1 SNHLY and CDR2 FYNNEI. V was cut by 5 bases and J by 1 base, with 9 bases left in between. This CDR3 reads CASSRDRSNQPQHF. The DNA of the CDR3 is TGTGCCAGCAGTCGCGACAGGAGCAATCAGCCCCAGCATTTT.

The V gene is TRBV5-4, the J gene TRBJ1-2; 10 bases match TRBD1. J gave up 4 bases and V 4 bases, and 1 base lay outside the gene matches. CDR3 length: 13 amino acids. CDR1 is SGHNT, CDR2 YYREEE, per germline (reference sequence). CDR3 coding DNA: TGTGCCAGCAGCCGGGACAGGGGCTATGGCTACACCTTC. It is translated as CASSRDRGYGYTF.

The chain uses TRBV6-6 and TRBJ1-1; D perhaps matches TRBD1 (6 bases). V shed 5 bases and J shed 7 bases, with 23 bases lying between them. The CDR3 has 16 amino acids. Per the germline V gene, CDR1 is MNHNY and CDR2 is SVGAGI (reference sequence). The CDR3 loop is CASSLPTGSIFNEAFF. CDR3 DNA: TGTGCCAGCAGTCTACCTACAGGGTCGATTTTCAATGAAGCTTTCTTT.

The chain has TRBV27 and TRBJ2-7, with a weak D call TRBD1 (6 bases). CDR3 size: 13 residues. Germline lookup yields CDR1 MNHEY and CDR2 SMNVEV (reference sequence). V was pared by 2 bases and J by 6 bases, with 11 bases between. The CDR3 region has the DNA TGTGCCAGCAGTTTAGCGACAGGTCTCGAGCAGTACTTC. This encodes CASSLATGLEQYF.

The chain employs TRBV10-1 and TRBJ2-7, with TRBD1 as a possible D gene (5 bases). Germline V CDR1 and CDR2: WNHNN, SYGVQD (reference sequence). V lost 2 bases and J lost 6, with 17 bases in between. This CDR3 has 15 residues. As DNA, the CDR3 is TGCGCCAGCAGTGAGAGGGGAACAGCGCAAATCGAGCAGTACTTC. Its protein product is CASSERGTAQIEQYF.

The V gene is TRBV13, the J gene TRBJ2-1; 10 bases line up with TRBD1. This CDR3 is built from 14 residues. The ends lost 5 bases at V and 8 bases at J; junction bases unmatched: 6. Per the germline V gene, CDR1 is PRHDT and CDR2 is FYEKMQ (reference sequence). CDR3 nucleotides: TGTGCCAGCAGCATGACAGGGGGCGCAGATGAGCAGTTCTTC. Translating gives CASSMTGGADEQFF.

This sequence joins TRBV5-1 and TRBJ2-5; possibly TRBD1 for D (6 bases). Germline-derived CDR1 and CDR2 are SGHRS and YFSETQ. The CDR3 consists of 15 residues. V was pared by 2 bases and J by 2 bases, with 13 bases between. The CDR3 region is CASSLFGQMQETQYF. In DNA form, the CDR3 reads TGCGCCAGCAGCTTATTCGGACAGATGCAAGAGACCCAGTACTTC.

This rearrangement joins TRBV7-9 to TRBJ1-3; TRBD1 aligns across 9 bases. Losses at the gene ends were 5 bases for V and 8 bases for J; bases not matched to a gene: 4. The CDR3 has 13 residues. Germline CDR1 reads SEHNR; CDR2 reads FQNEAQ (reference sequence). CDR3 amino acids: CASSLQGAYTIYF. In nucleotides, the CDR3 is TGTGCCAGCAGCCTACAGGGGGCTTACACCATATATTTT.

This clone was seen only once. This chain links TRBV5-4 with TRBJ2-5; 8 positions agree with TRBD2. This CDR3 spans 15 amino acids. CDR1 is SGHNT and CDR2 is YYREEE in the germline V gene (reference sequence). After removal of 4 bases from V and 1 base from J, the junction contained 6 bases not matched to a gene. The CDR3 DNA follows: TGTGCCAGCAGCCCGGGGGGGCGGGCCCAAGAGACCCAGTACTTC. This encodes CASSPGGRAQETQYF.

The J gene is TRBJ2-2, the V gene TRBV27; 7 nucleotides line up with TRBD2. CDR1 and CDR2 from the germline V gene are MNHEY and SMNVEV (reference sequence). The CDR3 is 14 amino acids. V lost 4 bases, J lost 5 bases, and 4 bases stayed unmatched. The CDR3 region has the DNA TGTGCCAGCAGTTCTTTAGCGGGTACCGGGGAGCTGTTTTTT. Its translation: CASSSLAGTGELFF.

The rearrangement uses TRBV27 and TRBJ2-7, with TRBD2 identical over 11 bases. V was pared by 9 bases and J by 1 base, with 5 bases of the junction left unmatched. Germline values: CDR1 MNHEY, CDR2 SMNVEV (reference sequence). This CDR3 contains 14 residues. In DNA form, the CDR3 reads TGTGCCAGTACCAGGACTAGCGGGTCCTACGAGCAGTACTTC. Residues: CASTRTSGSYEQYF.

This clone has just a few counts. The chain combines TRBV7-9 with TRBJ1-3, with unresolved D. This CDR3 is 11 amino acids long. Germline assignment: CDR1 SEHNR and CDR2 FQNEAQ (reference sequence). V dropped 5 bases and J dropped 8 bases, with 7 bases sitting between them. Here the CDR3 reads CASSPTDTIYF. The CDR3 DNA follows: TGTGCCAGCAGCCCCACGGACACCATATATTTT.

V gene TRBV5-1 combines with J gene TRBJ1-2, with 8 bases matching TRBD1. The ends lost 2 bases at V and 0 bases at J; junction bases unmatched: 9. The length of the CDR3 is 17 residues. The germline gives CDR1 SGHRS, CDR2 YFSETQ. The CDR3 loop reads CASSLQRQGKANYGYTF. The CDR3 DNA is TGCGCCAGCAGCTTACAAAGACAGGGGAAAGCTAACTATGGCTACACCTTC. The complete variable domain, with remaining parts taken from reference TRBV5-1 and TRBJ1-2, reads KAGVTQTPRYLIKTRGQQVTLSCSPISGHRSVSWYQQTPGQGLQFLFEYFSETQRNKGNFPGRFSGRQFSNSRSEMNVSTLELGDSALYLCASSLQRQGKANYGYTFGSGTRLTVV.

The sample holds a few counts of this clone. The chain carries TRBV21-1 and TRBJ1-5; the table names TRBD1, a call not compared with the DNA. TRBV21-1 is a pseudogene locus. CDR3 size: 16 residues. The CDR3 spells CASSKAVGQSHQPQHF. The CDR3 nucleotides read TGTGCCAGCAGCAAAGCGGTCGGACAGTCCCATCAGCCCCAGCATTTT.

The chain joins TRBV27 to TRBJ2-2; a weak D match, TRBD2 (5 bases). Trimming shortened V by 3 bases and J by 7 bases, and 12 bases separated the two germline ends. The germline CDR1 and CDR2 sequences are MNHEY and SMNVEV (reference sequence). This CDR3 is 14 amino acids long. The CDR3 sequence: CASSFTGSSGELFF. The CDR3 nucleotides read TGTGCCAGCAGTTTCACGGGAAGCAGCGGGGAGCTGTTTTTT.

This clone was recorded a few times. The V and J genes are TRBV2 and TRBJ2-5; D is undetermined. There are 10 residues in the CDR3. V was clipped by 6 bases and J by 5 bases, with 4 bases between them. The germline gives CDR1 SNHLY, CDR2 FYNNEI. CDR3 bases: TGTGCCAGCAGGTCTGAGACCCAGTACTTC. Amino acid sequence: CASRSETQYF.

This clone has only one observation. The V and J genes are TRBV10-1 and TRBJ2-7; TRBD2 aligns across 13 bases. Germline CDR1 reads WNHNN; CDR2 reads SYGVQD (reference sequence). Trimming removed 10 bases from V and 5 bases from J; junction bases left unmatched: 8. This CDR3 region has 14 residues. The CDR3 bases are TGCGCCACCTCTCGGACTAGCGGGGGACACGAGCAGTACTTC. This translates into CATSRTSGGHEQYF.

The CDR3 protein is CATSRDLAGTANEKLFF. The DNA for the CDR3 is TGTGCCACCAGCAGAGATCTCGCCGGGACAGCAAATGAAAAACTGTTTTTT. V is TRBV15 and J is TRBJ1-4; 7 nucleotides agree with TRBD1. This CDR3 spans 17 amino acids. J lost 5 bases, V lost 0 bases, and 9 bases had no gene match. The germline CDR1 and CDR2 sequences are LNHNV and YYDKDF (reference sequence).

The chain is built from TRBV6-4 and TRBJ1-6; 7 bases are shared with TRBD1. V gave up 8 bases and J gave up 2 bases; unmatched junction bases: 3. The length of the CDR3 is 14 residues. Germline loops: CDR1 MRHNA, CDR2 SNTAGT. The CDR3, as DNA: TGTGCCAGCGCCAGGGGGGCCTATAATTCACCCCTCCACTTT. Its protein product is CASARGAYNSPLHF.

The chain carries TRBV10-2 and TRBJ2-2; no firm D call. The CDR3 totals 16 residues. Germline V lookup: CDR1 WSHSY, CDR2 SAAADI. V lost 5 bases, J lost 4 bases, and 17 bases lay in between. The CDR3 region is CASSPNSPILTGELFF. DNA of the CDR3: TGCGCCAGCAGTCCTAACAGCCCGATCCTCACCGGGGAGCTGTTTTTT.

The chain is built from TRBV19 and TRBJ1-2; possibly TRBD1 for D (6 bases). The CDR3 totals 15 residues. Germline assignment: CDR1 LNHDA and CDR2 SQIVND (reference sequence). V lost 6 bases and J 0 bases, leaving 14 bases between the germline ends. Written as DNA, the CDR3 is TGTGCCAGTAGCGATCGGGACACAGCTAACTATGGCTACACCTTC. Amino acids: CASSDRDTANYGYTF.

The rearrangement joins TRBV6-1 to TRBJ2-7; D might be TRBD2 (5 bases). Germline V gene lookup returns CDR1 MNHNS and CDR2 SASEGT. Trimming shortened V by 4 bases and J by 0 bases, and 16 bases separated the two germline ends. The CDR3 extends over 16 amino acids. The CDR3 region is CASSVSRGYSSYEQYF. Here the CDR3 DNA reads TGTGCCAGCAGTGTTAGTCGAGGGTATAGCTCCTACGAGCAGTACTTC.

The chain employs TRBV19 and TRBJ1-5; TRBD1 agrees at 8 bases. Trimming removed 11 bases from V and 1 base from J; junction bases left unmatched: 10. Germline V gene sequence: CDR1 LNHDA, CDR2 SQIVND (reference sequence). The CDR3 consists of 15 residues. CDR3 amino acids: CACGTRTGSNQPQHF. The DNA for the CDR3 is TGTGCCTGTGGAACCCGGACAGGGAGCAATCAGCCCCAGCATTTT.